These 22 T cell receptor beta chains share one sample of origin, sequenced in a study of long-term antiretroviral therapy in people with HIV (dated by TCRdb to between 2021 and 2024). Sequencing of the TRB variable region was done with the immunoSEQ hsTCRB v3.0 assay at survey level resolution. The source is immuneACCESS, and TCRdb retained only in-frame sequences with V and J called. Part of the clones is not carried over; for the studies checked, unresolved V genes explain less than half of this, and the remainder is unexplained. Counted in this sample were over 40,000 clones; less than 95% of them appeared once. The ten most abundant clones make up 2% to 2.5% of the sample. Material: unsorted PBMCs, obtained just over 9 years after starting antiretroviral therapy. These receptors originate from a man aged 25-45 years with HIV.

The V gene is TRBV28, the J gene TRBJ2-7; 8 bases map to TRBD1. After removal of 11 bases from V and 6 bases from J, the junction contained 12 bases not matched to a gene. The CDR3 length is 13 residues. Looked up from germline, CDR1 is MDHEN and CDR2 is SYDVKM. This CDR3 reads CASGTGPLGEQYV. As DNA, the CDR3 is TGTGCCTCTGGGACAGGCCCCCTCGGCGAGCAGTACGTC.

The CDR3 DNA reads TGTGCCAGCAGCGTAGGCCCTCGCCCCCAGTACTTC. This encodes CASSVGPRPQYF. The gene calls are TRBV9 and TRBJ2-5; D call uncertain. The CDR3 is 12 amino acids. Between the trimmed V and J ends, which lost 0 bases and 9 bases, there was a span of 9 bases. Germline V gene data show CDR1 as SGDLS and CDR2 as YYNGEE.

This sequence joins TRBV19 and TRBJ2-3, with 8 bases lining up with TRBD1. From germline, CDR1 is LNHDA and CDR2 SQIVND (reference sequence). The CDR3 sequence is 17 residues long. The CDR3 spells CAIERTGLLSSTDTQYF. The CDR3 region has the DNA TGTGCAATAGAGAGGACAGGGCTCCTCTCTAGCACAGATACGCAGTATTTT.

The V gene is TRBV6-1, the J gene TRBJ1-5; TRBD1 is a possible D gene (5 bases). CDR3 length: 15 amino acids. In germline, CDR1 is MNHNS, CDR2 SASEGT. Trimming shortened V by 4 bases and J by 0 bases, and 10 bases separated the two germline ends. The CDR3 DNA sequence: TGTGCCAGCAGTGGGTCGGGGGATAGCAATCAGCCCCAGCATTTT. It encodes CASSGSGDSNQPQHF.

The gene calls are TRBV6-1 and TRBJ2-1, with 9 bases lining up with TRBD1. The ends lost 10 bases at V and 3 bases at J; junction bases unmatched: 7. The germline V gene has CDR1 MNHNS and CDR2 SASEGT. The CDR3 covers 14 residues. CDR3 coding DNA: TGTGCCACCCGCGGGACAGGGTTCTACAATGAGCAGTTCTTC. It is translated as CATRGTGFYNEQFF.

This chain connects TRBV7-2 to TRBJ1-5; no reliable D call. Trimming removed 0 bases at V and 9 bases at J, with 15 bases between. This CDR3 spans 15 amino acids. The germline V gene encodes CDR1 SGHTA and CDR2 FQGNSA. The CDR3 coding sequence is TGTGCCAGCAGCTTAGCAGGAGGCAGCGGACGGCCCCAGCATTTT. This sequence encodes CASSLAGGSGRPQHF. Complete variable domain (other parts from reference TRBV7-2 and TRBJ1-5): GAGVSQSPSNKVTEKGKDVELRCDPISGHTALYWYRQSLGQGLEFLIYFQGNSAPDKSGLPSDRFSAERTGGSVSTLTIQRTQQEDSAVYLCASSLAGGSGRPQHFGDGTRLSIL.

The gene calls are TRBV9 and TRBJ1-2; D unresolved. Trimming removed 2 bases at V and 8 bases at J, with 13 bases between. Germline V gene sequence: CDR1 SGDLS, CDR2 YYNGEE. This CDR3 has 13 amino acids. The CDR3: CASSVGRSVGYTF. CDR3 coding DNA: TGTGCCAGCAGCGTTGGCAGGTCCGTGGGCTACACCTTC.

This chain uses TRBV6-1 with TRBJ1-6, with 7 bases that match TRBD1. Trimming removed 3 bases from V and 7 bases from J; junction bases left unmatched: 3. Germline V gene lookup returns CDR1 MNHNS and CDR2 SASEGT. This CDR3 is built from 14 residues. The CDR3 nucleotides are TGTGCCAGCAGTGATCAACAGGGGAATTCACCCCTCCACTTT. This translates into CASSDQQGNSPLHF.

The chain combines TRBV28 with TRBJ1-1, with 9 bases identical to TRBD1. J gave up 10 bases and V 6 bases, and 12 bases lay outside the gene matches. The germline gives CDR1 MDHEN, CDR2 SYDVKM. The CDR3 consists of 14 residues. The CDR3 sequence: CASSLGTGFSVAFF. The CDR3 coding sequence is TGTGCCAGCAGCCTTGGGACAGGGTTTTCTGTAGCTTTCTTT.

J is TRBJ2-4 and V is TRBV4-1, with 7 bases fitting TRBD1. The CDR3 is 17 residues long. V was clipped by 4 bases and J by 1 base; unmatched bases: 10. Germline lookup yields CDR1 MGHRA and CDR2 YSYEKL. In DNA, the CDR3 is TGCGCCAGCAGCCCCTCGGTCGCGACAGGGGCCAAAAACATTCAGTACTTC. The encoded protein is CASSPSVATGAKNIQYF.

The genes are TRBV12-1 and TRBJ2-7; TRBD1, as called in the table, went unchecked against the DNA. TRBV12-1 corresponds to a pseudogene. The CDR3 loop spans 15 amino acids. The CDR3 DNA sequence: TGTGCCAGCAGCTACTACAGGGTAGTATCGGACGAGCAGTACGTC. Residues: CASSYYRVVSDEQYV.

This clone was seen once. This sequence joins TRBV28 and TRBJ2-3; either TRBD1 or TRBD2 may supply D (6 bases each). The CDR3 length is 15 residues. Deletions cut 6 bases from V and 2 bases from J, with 15 bases between. CDR1 and CDR2 (germline): MDHEN, SYDVKM. The CDR3: CASRERGGPTDTQYF. CDR3 nucleotides: TGTGCCAGCAGGGAACGAGGGGGGCCCACAGATACGCAGTATTTT. Full variable domain (missing parts from reference TRBV28 and TRBJ2-3): DVKVTQSSRYLVKRTGEKVFLECVQDMDHENMFWYRQDPGLGLRLIYFSYDVKMKEKGDIPEGYSVSREKKERFSLILESASTNQTSMYLCASRERGGPTDTQYFGPGTRLTVL.

The rearrangement links TRBV6-5 to TRBJ1-3; the D gene is possibly TRBD1 (6 bases). Germline CDR1 MNHEY, CDR2 SVGAGI. This CDR3 is 15 amino acids long. V was shortened by 6 bases and J by 3 bases, with 15 bases between the two germline ends. CDR3 residues: CASSLSGEIGNTIYF. The CDR3 bases are TGTGCCAGCAGCCTTTCAGGGGAAATTGGAAACACCATATATTTT.

The chain joins TRBV28 to TRBJ1-2; D call uncertain. The CDR3 totals 14 residues. V lost 3 bases and J 4 bases, leaving 12 bases between the germline ends. From germline, CDR1 is MDHEN and CDR2 SYDVKM. CDR3 sequence (DNA): TGTGCCAGCAGTTTGATCGGCCCCCTCTATGGCTACACCTTC. This translates into CASSLIGPLYGYTF.

V usage is TRBV2 and J usage is TRBJ1-1; possible D gene TRBD1, 5 bases. Trimming took off 8 bases at V and 4 bases at J, with 11 bases between the two ends. The CDR3 sequence is 12 residues long. Germline CDR1 SNHLY, CDR2 FYNNEI. The CDR3 sequence is CASGGGTTEAFF. DNA of the CDR3: TGTGCCAGCGGCGGGGGAACCACTGAAGCTTTCTTT.

V is TRBV2 and J is TRBJ2-7; D is possibly TRBD1 (5 bases). Trimming took 0 bases from V and 2 from J, leaving 14 bases between them. Germline lookup yields CDR1 SNHLY and CDR2 FYNNEI. CDR3 length: 16 residues. CDR3 bases: TGTGCCAGCAGTGAAGCGCTTCAGACAGTTACCTACGAGCAGTACTTC. It encodes CASSEALQTVTYEQYF.

The chain carries TRBV7-9 and TRBJ1-5; D remains unclear. Germline V gene lookup returns CDR1 SEHNR and CDR2 FQNEAQ (reference sequence). This CDR3 has 14 amino acids. V lost 4 bases and J 5 bases, leaving 12 bases between the germline ends. The DNA of the CDR3 is TGTGCCAGCAGCTCCCCCCCTGGGGATCAGCCCCAGCATTTT. Protein sequence: CASSSPPGDQPQHF.

The gene calls are TRBV27 and TRBJ2-2; D gene ambiguous. From germline, CDR1 is MNHEY and CDR2 SMNVEV (reference sequence). The CDR3 runs 12 residues. V lost 5 bases to trimming and J lost 9 bases, with 10 bases between them. The CDR3 region is CASSTDKRELFF. CDR3 coding DNA: TGTGCCAGCAGTACGGATAAGAGGGAGCTGTTTTTT.

This chain connects TRBV2 to TRBJ2-5; D may be TRBD2 (5 bases). The CDR3 totals 13 residues. Germline V gives CDR1 SNHLY, CDR2 FYNNEI. V was trimmed by 5 bases and J by 1 base, leaving 8 bases between them. The CDR3 nucleotides read TGTGCCAGCAGTTTCGGGATCCAAGAGACCCAGTACTTC. Translated: CASSFGIQETQYF.

The chain uses TRBV5-4 and TRBJ1-1, with TRBD1 identical over 7 bases. Germline values: CDR1 SGHNT, CDR2 YYREEE (reference sequence). The CDR3 runs to 16 residues. With 2 bases clipped from V and 5 bases from J, the junction kept 12 bases outside the gene matches. CDR3 sequence: CASSLDPWTGQTEAFF. Written as DNA, the CDR3 is TGTGCCAGCAGCTTAGACCCCTGGACAGGACAAACTGAAGCTTTCTTT.

This chain uses TRBV30 with TRBJ1-5, with TRBD1 matching 7 bases. The V and J ends lost 3 bases and 9 bases, in that order; junction bases with no gene match: 14. This CDR3 is 15 amino acids long. Germline lookup yields CDR1 GTSNPN and CDR2 SVGIG (reference sequence). The CDR3 here is CAWSLGQVAGRPQHF. In DNA, the CDR3 is TGTGCCTGGAGCCTAGGACAGGTGGCTGGACGGCCCCAGCATTTT.

The gene calls are TRBV5-1 and TRBJ2-2; 12 nucleotides agree with TRBD1. The V gene's germline CDR1 is SGHRS and CDR2 YFSETQ. V lost 4 bases to trimming and J lost 4 bases; unmatched junction nucleotides: 14. The CDR3 contains 19 residues. This CDR3 reads CASSLEFWGQGAGTGELFF. In DNA form, the CDR3 reads TGCGCCAGCAGCCTCGAGTTTTGGGGACAGGGGGCAGGCACCGGGGAGCTGTTTTTT.